Described below is a single TCR beta chain sequence and its context. The CDR3 has 14 amino acids. Trimming took 3 bases from V and 0 from J, leaving 10 bases between them. Germline V gene sequence: CDR1 SGHTS, CDR2 YDEGEE. Cohorts were assigned according to the clinical history that participants reported. This sample was taken from a study of blood T cell repertoires in COVID-19. As handled by the study authors: Using reference gene primer amplification, nucleated cell counts were estimated. Using immunoSEQ multiplex PCR, the repertoire was profiled, and TCRdb retains in-frame clones only, with some absent. The V and J calls and the clone size are those of that table, but D and trimming were determined from the DNA. The sample contains some 420,000 clones, more than 80% of which appear only once.

The specimen sequenced was PBMCs or T cells enriched from blood (not recorded which). This clonotype was sampled from a man aged 25 to 45 who had recovered from COVID-19. V gene TRBV5-8 combines with J gene TRBJ2-7; D not resolved. The CDR3 region has the DNA TGTGCCAGCAGCTGGCAGGCCAACTCCTACGAGCAGTACTTC. This gives the protein CASSWQANSYEQYF.